This passage covers 21 T cell receptor beta chains from one sample sequenced in a study of blood T cell repertoires in COVID-19. Profiled with immunoSEQ multiplex PCR; TCRdb holds only in-frame clones, not every one. The sample has 250,000 to 400,000 clones, around 87% seen once. The specimen was peripheral blood. These receptors came from a man between 50 and 59 years old with active or convalescent COVID-19.

The gene calls are TRBV11-2 and TRBJ2-7; 9 bases map to TRBD2. The J segment lost 7 bases and the V segment lost 2 bases, leaving 12 bases of the junction unmatched. Germline V gene sequence: CDR1 SGHAT, CDR2 FQNNGV. The CDR3 consists of 16 residues. CDR3 sequence (DNA): TGTGCCAGCAGCTTATCCGCGGGGGGGCCCCTAGGTGAGCAGTACTTC. Its protein product is CASSLSAGGPLGEQYF.

V is TRBV30 and J is TRBJ1-1; D remains unclear. Germline values: CDR1 GTSNPN, CDR2 SVGIG (reference sequence). This CDR3 has 13 residues. Trimming removed 0 bases at V and 0 bases at J, with 5 bases between. CDR3 sequence (DNA): TGTGCCTGGAGTGTATTAATGAACACTGAAGCTTTCTTT. Translation gives CAWSVLMNTEAFF.

This chain uses TRBV18 with TRBJ1-5; 9 nucleotides agree with TRBD1. V dropped 0 bases and J dropped 6; count of bases not matched to a gene: 9. The germline V gene has CDR1 KGHSH and CDR2 LQKENI. CDR3 length: 17 residues. CDR3 nucleotide sequence: TGTGCCAGCTCACCACCGAACACAGGGGGCGATCTTCAGCCCCAGCATTTT. As protein: CASSPPNTGGDLQPQHF.

The gene calls are TRBV10-3 and TRBJ2-6, with a possible D match to TRBD1 (6 bases). Germline loops: CDR1 ENHRY, CDR2 SYGVKD. The CDR3 consists of 16 residues. V was pared by 4 bases and J by 0 bases, with 10 bases between. CDR3 sequence: CAISGTVSSGANVLTF. The CDR3 DNA reads as TGTGCCATCAGTGGGACAGTTAGCTCTGGGGCCAACGTCCTGACTTTC.

V usage is TRBV5-1 and J usage is TRBJ1-3, with 8 bases matching TRBD1. The CDR3 covers 13 residues. With V trimmed by 5 bases and J by 2 bases, 0 bases remained unmatched. The V gene's germline CDR1 is SGHRS and CDR2 YFSETQ. In DNA, the CDR3 is TGCGCCAGCAGGACAGGGGCTGGAAACACCATATATTTT. Its protein is CASRTGAGNTIYF.

The genes are TRBV5-1 and TRBJ1-4; D might be TRBD1 (6 bases). Germline assignment: CDR1 SGHRS and CDR2 YFSETQ. The V gene lost 0 bases and the J gene lost 8 bases, with 14 bases spanning the gap. There are 15 residues in the CDR3. The CDR3 loop reads CASSLEGRGEEKLFF. As DNA, the CDR3 is TGCGCCAGCAGCTTGGAGGGCAGGGGAGAGGAAAAACTGTTTTTT.

A single count supports this clone. CDR3 amino acids: CASSRPPTSAQGATGELFF. The CDR3 bases are TGTGCCAGCAGCCGACCCCCCACTAGCGCCCAAGGGGCCACCGGGGAGCTGTTTTTT. This sequence joins TRBV14 and TRBJ2-2; 7 nucleotides align to TRBD2. Trimming at V came to 4 bases and at J to 4 bases, leaving 18 bases not matched to a gene. Germline loops: CDR1 SGHDN, CDR2 FVKESK. The CDR3 loop spans 19 amino acids.

CDR3: CASSYIARGGYTF. DNA for the CDR3: TGTGCCAGCAGTTATATCGCCCGAGGGGGCTACACCTTC. This chain uses TRBV6-6 with TRBJ1-2; D not resolved. The germline gives CDR1 MNHNY, CDR2 SVGAGI (reference sequence). This CDR3 contains 13 residues. The ends were cut back, 3 bases at V and 8 bases at J, with 13 bases in the middle.

The chain is built from TRBV5-1 and TRBJ2-2; D is undetermined. The CDR3 sequence is 15 residues long. The ends were cut back, 7 bases at V and 1 base at J, with 14 bases in the middle. Germline CDR1 and CDR2: SGHRS and YFSETQ. CDR3 nucleotide sequence: TGCGCCAGCGACCGAGTTGGGCTGAACACCGGGGAGCTGTTTTTT. Protein sequence: CASDRVGLNTGELFF.

This clone was recorded once. The gene calls are TRBV29-1 and TRBJ1-2; 7 bases map to TRBD1. CDR1 is SQVTM and CDR2 is ANQGSEA in the germline V gene. The V and J ends lost 6 bases and 0 bases, in that order; junction bases with no gene match: 13. CDR3 length: 16 amino acids. The CDR3 coding sequence is TGCAGCGTCGGTGGGGGCAGGGGGGCCCCTAACTATGGCTACACCTTC. Encoded protein: CSVGGGRGAPNYGYTF.

This clone was observed a few times. The J gene is TRBJ1-4, the V gene TRBV4-3; D gene uncertain. The CDR3 extends over 13 amino acids. The ends were cut back, 1 base at V and 8 bases at J, with 8 bases in the middle. Germline V lookup: CDR1 LGHNA, CDR2 YSLEER. The CDR3 DNA reads TGCGCCAGCAGCCAAGGCACGGGAGAAAAACTGTTTTTT. This sequence encodes CASSQGTGEKLFF.

This clone was found a few times. The chain carries TRBV4-2 and TRBJ1-1; D is ambiguous. Germline-derived CDR1 and CDR2 are LGHNA and YNFKEQ. The CDR3 contains 15 residues. Deletions cut 4 bases from V and 0 bases from J, with 12 bases between. CDR3: CASSPLGGVNTEAFF. The CDR3 coding sequence is TGTGCCAGCAGCCCCTTGGGCGGGGTGAACACTGAAGCTTTCTTT.

V is TRBV3-1 (or the pseudogene TRBV3-2) and J is TRBJ1-5; TRBD1 matches 8 bases. The CDR3 contains 18 residues. J was trimmed by 6 bases and V by 0 bases; bases with no gene match: 13. CDR1 and CDR2 from the germline V gene are LGHDT and YNNKEL (reference sequence). Here the CDR3 DNA reads TGTGCCAGCAGCCAAGATCCCCGGTCAGGGGGCCGCGGTCAGCCCCAGCATTTT. This translates into CASSQDPRSGGRGQPQHF.

The rearrangement uses TRBV24-1 and TRBJ1-6; 7 bases are shared with TRBD1. Germline V gene lookup returns CDR1 KGHDR and CDR2 SFDVKD. The CDR3 consists of 13 residues. The trim removed 4 bases at V and 14 bases at J, leaving 7 bases unmatched. The CDR3 here is CATSEPDRATLHF. DNA of the CDR3: TGTGCCACCAGTGAACCAGACAGGGCCACCCTCCACTTT.

The chain is built from TRBV19 and TRBJ2-3; 9 nucleotides agree with TRBD1. CDR3 length equals 17 residues. Unmatched junction bases numbered 10, after V lost 5 bases and J lost 1 base. Germline V lookup: CDR1 LNHDA, CDR2 SQIVND (reference sequence). CDR3 in DNA: TGTGCCAGTAGTGCTTACAGGGGGCGAAGGGGCACAGATACGCAGTATTTT. Its protein product is CASSAYRGRRGTDTQYF.

This clone was counted a single time. The V gene is TRBV19, the J gene TRBJ1-5; D perhaps matches TRBD1 (5 bases). V was clipped by 5 bases and J by 5 bases, with 16 bases between them. CDR3 size: 15 residues. Germline CDR1 is LNHDA and CDR2 is SQIVND (reference sequence). The CDR3 DNA reads TGTGCCAGTAGTCTCGGGACTCCAGGTGATCAGCCCCAGCATTTT. Translated: CASSLGTPGDQPQHF.

Comments on this clone: No conserved phenylalanine or tryptophan is present at the end of the CDR3, so a read error is the likely explanation. No DNA is shown, since the ends of the CDR3 on it are uncertain; the CDR3 is the one TCRdb lists. V usage is TRBV19 and J usage is TRBJ1-1; the table's D call TRBD1 went unverified against the DNA. The V gene's germline CDR1 is LNHDA and CDR2 SQIVND (reference sequence). The CDR3 spans 13 amino acids, including both terminal residues. CDR3 loop: CASSIDGQGILHV.

The gene calls are TRBV5-1 and TRBJ2-2; D is uncertain. The CDR3 is 16 amino acids. Germline CDR1 and CDR2: SGHRS and YFSETQ. Trimming cost V 4 bases and J 6 bases, with 19 bases left between them. DNA of the CDR3: TGCGCCAGCAGCCCCCTAGGAGTTGCACCCGCCGGGGAGCTGTTTTTT. Its protein product is CASSPLGVAPAGELFF.

The chain carries TRBV12-3 or TRBV12-4 and TRBJ1-1; the D is unclear. This CDR3 comprises 13 residues. V lost 0 bases and J 1 base, leaving 3 bases between the germline ends. The CDR3 nucleotides read TGTGCCAGCAGTTTAGCCGGGAACACTGAAGCTTTCTTT. It codes for CASSLAGNTEAFF.

This clone was counted only a few times. CDR3 loop: CASSFFPREGTDTQYF. The CDR3 nucleotides read TGCGCCAGCAGCTTTTTTCCCCGTGAGGGCACAGATACGCAGTATTTT. This chain uses TRBV5-1 with TRBJ2-3; D is unclear. Per the germline V gene, CDR1 is SGHRS and CDR2 is YFSETQ. V was shortened by 2 bases and J by 1 base, with 14 bases between the two germline ends. The CDR3 sequence is 16 residues long.

The chain couples TRBV19 to TRBJ2-3; possible D gene TRBD2, 6 bases. Between the trimmed V and J ends, which lost 1 base and 2 bases, there was a span of 10 bases. The V gene's germline CDR1 is LNHDA and CDR2 SQIVND (reference sequence). The CDR3 is made up of 15 amino acids. The DNA for the CDR3 is TGTGCCAGTAGTATAGGAACGGGGGTCACAGATACGCAGTATTTT. Protein: CASSIGTGVTDTQYF.